Below, one T cell receptor (beta chain) is given with its context. Its specificity is unknown. The data stem from a study of T cell responses to AZD1222 COVID-19 vaccine. The study's findings and limits: No day 14 peak samples; only post-peak repertoires were characterized. Nearly half of spike-specific TCRs reportedly target unmutated variant regions. The sample set comprised mostly white British donors with more females, and clonal diversity was possibly underestimated. Spike as a whole was targeted by vaccine-associated CD4 TCRs, dominant at 160-218 and 743-854.

The CDR3 consists of 13 residues. Germline lookup yields CDR1 MNHNS and CDR2 SASEGT. V was trimmed by 3 bases and J by 1 base, leaving 6 bases between them. Profiled with immunoSEQ multiplex PCR; TCRdb holds only in-frame clones, not every one. The sample shows about 140,000 clones, about 92% of them seen only once. V and J are TRBV6-1 and TRBJ2-5; no clear D gene. The source is an adult who received the AZD1222 COVID-19 vaccine. Material: peripheral blood, obtained 28 days after the second AZD1222 dose. CDR3 sequence reads: CASSDGFQETQYF. DNA for the CDR3: TGTGCCAGCAGTGATGGTTTCCAAGAGACCCAGTACTTC.